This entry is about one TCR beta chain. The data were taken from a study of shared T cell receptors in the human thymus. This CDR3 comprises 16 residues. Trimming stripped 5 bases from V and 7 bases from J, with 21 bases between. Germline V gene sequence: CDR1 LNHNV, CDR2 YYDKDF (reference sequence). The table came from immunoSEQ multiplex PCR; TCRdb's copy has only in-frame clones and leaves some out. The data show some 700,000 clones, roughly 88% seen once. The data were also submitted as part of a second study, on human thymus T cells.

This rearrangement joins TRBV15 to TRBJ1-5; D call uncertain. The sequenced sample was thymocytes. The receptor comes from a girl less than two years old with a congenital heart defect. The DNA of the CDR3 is TGTGCCACCAGCCCTCACGAGGGCTATTACGGCCAGCCCCAGCATTTT. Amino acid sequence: CATSPHEGYYGQPQHF. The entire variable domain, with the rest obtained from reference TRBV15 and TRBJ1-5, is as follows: DAMVIQNPRYQVTQFGKPVTLSCSQTLNHNVMYWYQQKSSQAPKLLFHYYDKDFNNEADTPDNFQSRRPNTSFCFLDIRSPGLGDTAMYLCATSPHEGYYGQPQHFGDGTRLSIL.